Shown below are 27 T cell receptor beta chains from a single sample sequenced in a study of T cell responses to AZD1222 COVID-19 vaccine. Using immunoSEQ multiplex PCR, the repertoire was profiled, and TCRdb retains in-frame clones only, with some absent. The table lists 70,000 or so clones, 60% to 85% of them singletons. The source material was peripheral blood, sampled on day 0 of MenACWY control vaccination. The receptors shown here come from an adult in good health.

This clone was seen just once. The chain recombines TRBV5-4 with TRBJ1-2, with TRBD1 identical over 7 bases. CDR1 is SGHNT, CDR2 YYREEE, per germline (reference sequence). The CDR3 is 13 residues long. J lost 2 bases, V lost 5 bases, and 3 bases had no gene match. In nucleotides, the CDR3 is TGTGCCAGCAGTGGACAGGTCAACTATGGCTACACCTTC. It yields the protein CASSGQVNYGYTF. The full variable domain, its missing parts supplied by reference TRBV5-4 and TRBJ1-2, is ETGVTQSPTHLIKTRGQQVTLRCSSQSGHNTVSWYQQALGQGPQFIFQYYREEENGRGNFPPRFSGLQFPNYSSELNVNALELDDSALYLCASSGQVNYGYTFGSGTRLTVV.

The J gene is TRBJ2-7, the V gene TRBV6-6; D not certain. V shed 6 bases and J shed 5 bases, with 14 bases lying between them. The CDR3 totals 13 residues. CDR1 and CDR2 (germline): MNHNY, SVGAGI (reference sequence). For the CDR3, the DNA is TGTGCCAGCAGCAGCACGGACGGCCACGAGCAGTACTTC. This encodes CASSSTDGHEQYF.

The chain employs TRBV20-1 and TRBJ1-4; D unclear. The CDR3 contains 15 residues. Trimming left V 3 bases short and J 3 bases short, with 14 bases between. The germline V gene has CDR1 DFQATT and CDR2 SNEGSKA (reference sequence). CDR3: CSASGVVPANEKLFF. CDR3 coding DNA: TGCAGTGCTAGTGGGGTGGTTCCAGCTAATGAAAAACTGTTTTTT.

The chain has TRBV15 and TRBJ1-5; D is perhaps TRBD1 (6 bases). The V gene's germline CDR1 is LNHNV and CDR2 YYDKDF (reference sequence). V was clipped by 0 bases and J by 2 bases, with 11 bases between them. The CDR3 has 16 amino acids. Here the CDR3 reads CATSRDSPGGNQPQHF. The CDR3 DNA is TGTGCCACCAGCAGAGATTCCCCAGGGGGCAATCAGCCCCAGCATTTT.

The chain has TRBV7-3 and TRBJ2-3, with a tentative D call TRBD1 (6 bases). Germline V CDR1 and CDR2: SGHTA, FQGTGA. The CDR3 length is 14 residues. V was cut by 5 bases and J by 3 bases, with 12 bases left in between. Here the CDR3 reads CASSPDRYTDTQYF. In nucleotides, the CDR3 is TGTGCCAGCAGCCCTGACAGGTATACAGATACGCAGTATTTT.

The chain couples TRBV18 to TRBJ2-1; TRBD1 agrees at 11 bases. With V trimmed by 3 bases and J by 6 bases, 7 bases remained unmatched. The CDR3 spans 16 residues. Per the germline V gene, CDR1 is KGHSH and CDR2 is LQKENI. The DNA for the CDR3 is TGTGCCAGCTCACCCGGACCGGGACAGGGGGGCAATGAGCAGTTCTTC. The encoded protein is CASSPGPGQGGNEQFF.

This sequence joins TRBV6-5 and TRBJ1-2; no reliable D call. Germline CDR1 reads MNHEY; CDR2 reads SVGAGI. CDR3 length: 14 amino acids. With 8 bases removed from V and 8 bases from J, the gap between germline ends came to 21 bases. This chain's CDR3 is CASFYTGERSGYTF. The CDR3 bases are TGTGCCAGCTTCTACACCGGGGAGAGAAGCGGCTACACCTTC.

The V and J genes are TRBV7-2 and TRBJ1-4; 7 bases match TRBD1. This CDR3 has 15 amino acids. The J segment lost 6 bases and the V segment lost 0 bases, leaving 4 bases of the junction unmatched. Germline V lookup: CDR1 SGHTA, CDR2 FQGNSA. This CDR3 reads CASSLAPGTDEKLFF. The CDR3 nucleotides read TGTGCCAGCAGCTTAGCCCCAGGGACAGATGAAAAACTGTTTTTT.

There are a few counts of this clone. The chain links TRBV30 to TRBJ2-2; 9 positions agree with TRBD1. Per the germline V gene, CDR1 is GTSNPN and CDR2 is SVGIG (reference sequence). The CDR3 is made up of 17 amino acids. J was trimmed by 4 bases and V by 2 bases; bases with no gene match: 11. The CDR3 region has the DNA TGTGCCTGGAGTTACTCCCGGACAGGGGTGGGCACCGGGGAGCTGTTTTTT. Translation: CAWSYSRTGVGTGELFF. The variable domain in full, completed from reference TRBV30 and TRBJ2-2, reads SQTIHQWPATLVQPVGSPLSLECTVEGTSNPNLYWYRQAAGRGLQLLFYSVGIGQISSEVPQNLSASRPQDRQFILSSKKLLLSDSGFYLCAWSYSRTGVGTGELFFGEGSRLTVL.

The sample holds a few counts of this clone. The chain couples TRBV2 to TRBJ1-4; 8 bases agree with TRBD1. The CDR3 loop spans 14 amino acids. V shed 5 bases, J shed 3 bases, and the junction held 2 bases outside the gene matches. The germline V gene has CDR1 SNHLY and CDR2 FYNNEI. The CDR3 is CASSQQGANEKLFF. CDR3 nucleotide sequence: TGTGCCAGCAGTCAACAGGGGGCTAATGAAAAACTGTTTTTT.

This rearrangement joins TRBV6-5 to TRBJ1-1, with a weak D call TRBD1 (5 bases). The CDR3 has 13 residues. V was shortened by 8 bases and J by 5 bases, with 15 bases between the two germline ends. Germline V gene data show CDR1 as MNHEY and CDR2 as SVGAGI. The CDR3 is CASGRDLRTEAFF. DNA for the CDR3: TGTGCCAGCGGCAGGGATCTGAGGACTGAAGCTTTCTTT.

The rearrangement uses TRBV5-4 and TRBJ2-3, with 10 bases aligning to TRBD1. The germline CDR1 and CDR2 sequences are SGHNT and YYREEE (reference sequence). V trimming: 0 bases; J trimming: 3 bases; junction bases outside the gene matches: 1. The CDR3 has 15 residues. The DNA of the CDR3 is TGTGCCAGCAGCTTGGGGACAGGGGGTACAGATACGCAGTATTTT. This codes for CASSLGTGGTDTQYF. Based on the CDR3 plus reference TRBV5-4 and TRBJ2-3, the full variable domain is ETGVTQSPTHLIKTRGQQVTLRCSSQSGHNTVSWYQQALGQGPQFIFQYYREEENGRGNFPPRFSGLQFPNYSSELNVNALELDDSALYLCASSLGTGGTDTQYFGPGTRLTVL.

This clone was seen more than once but under ten times. The chain carries TRBV4-1 and TRBJ2-7; 9 nucleotides agree with TRBD2. J lost 6 bases, V lost 4 bases, and 7 bases had no gene match. The CDR3 has 14 residues. Per the germline V gene, CDR1 is MGHRA and CDR2 is YSYEKL. As DNA, the CDR3 is TGCGCCAGCAGCCTGATAGCGGGAGTAGGCGAGCAGTACTTC. Translated, it gives CASSLIAGVGEQYF.

This chain links TRBV5-6 with TRBJ2-1; unclear D gene. The CDR3 runs to 15 residues. V was clipped by 0 bases and J by 4 bases, with 11 bases between them. Germline CDR1 is SGHDT and CDR2 is YYEEEE. CDR3 residues: CASSLGRLLYNEQFF. The CDR3 DNA sequence: TGTGCCAGCAGCTTGGGGAGACTCCTATACAATGAGCAGTTCTTC.

This chain joins TRBV7-2 and TRBJ2-6; 10 bases are shared with TRBD1. Germline values: CDR1 SGHTA, CDR2 FQGNSA. V trimming: 4 bases; J trimming: 0 bases; junction bases outside the gene matches: 3. This CDR3 has 17 amino acids. In DNA, the CDR3 is TGTGCCAGCAGCTGGACAGGGGGTAACTCTGGGGCCAACGTCCTGACTTTC. Protein product: CASSWTGGNSGANVLTF.

The rearrangement links TRBV19 to TRBJ1-5; D not certain. The germline CDR1 and CDR2 sequences are LNHDA and SQIVND (reference sequence). V was trimmed by 8 bases and J by 2 bases, leaving 10 bases between them. CDR3 length: 13 amino acids. The CDR3 DNA is TGTGCCAGTGCGGGTAATGGCAATCAGCCCCAGCATTTT. It codes for CASAGNGNQPQHF.

Only a few counts were recorded for this clone. The chain uses TRBV19 and TRBJ2-7, with D perhaps matching TRBD1 (6 bases). The CDR3 is 14 residues long. V lost 5 bases to trimming and J lost 0 bases, with 11 bases between them. CDR1 and CDR2 (germline): LNHDA, SQIVND (reference sequence). CDR3 loop: CASSDTGSSYEQYF. CDR3 DNA sequence: TGTGCCAGTAGTGATACAGGGAGCTCCTACGAGCAGTACTTC.

This clone was detected once. V and J are TRBV11-2 and TRBJ2-7; 8 nucleotides match TRBD2. Trimming at V came to 5 bases and at J to 2 bases, leaving 17 bases not matched to a gene. This CDR3 comprises 18 residues. Germline CDR1 is SGHAT and CDR2 is FQNNGV. As DNA, the CDR3 is TGTGCCAGCAGCCCAATAGGGCGACCTAGCGGGTGGACCTACGAGCAGTACTTC. It yields the protein CASSPIGRPSGWTYEQYF.

V gene TRBV7-8 combines with J gene TRBJ1-6; tentative D call: TRBD1 (5 bases). V was trimmed by 1 base and J by 5 bases, leaving 12 bases between them. This CDR3 contains 16 residues. Germline V CDR1 and CDR2: SGHVS, FQNEAQ. DNA of the CDR3: TGTGCCAGCAGCTTAGATGCGCCAGGGAATAATTCACCCCTCCACTTT. Its translation is CASSLDAPGNNSPLHF. Variable domain in full (rest from reference TRBV7-8 and TRBJ1-6): GAGVSQSPRYKVAKRGQDVALRCDPISGHVSLFWYQQALGQGPEFLTYFQNEAQLDKSGLPSDRFFAERPEGSVSTLKIQRTQQEDSAVYLCASSLDAPGNNSPLHFGNGTRLTVT.

V usage is TRBV7-2 and J usage is TRBJ1-2, with D perhaps matching TRBD1 (5 bases). Trimming took 5 bases from V and 2 from J, leaving 15 bases between them. The germline V gene encodes CDR1 SGHTA and CDR2 FQGNSA. This CDR3 comprises 15 residues. CDR3 sequence (DNA): TGTGCCAGCAGCGTCGTCCGGTCAGGGAACTATGGCTACACCTTC. This encodes CASSVVRSGNYGYTF.

There are a few counts of this clone. The rearrangement uses TRBV4-1 and TRBJ2-7; unclear D gene. Trimming took off 6 bases at V and 5 bases at J, with 17 bases between the two ends. This CDR3 has 14 amino acids. CDR1 MGHRA and CDR2 YSYEKL come from the germline V gene. The CDR3 bases are TGCGCCAGCAGACAAACTTTTGGAGACCACGAGCAGTACTTC. Its translation: CASRQTFGDHEQYF.

The chain links TRBV10-3 to TRBJ1-5, with TRBD1 matching 7 bases. Losses at the gene ends were 6 bases for V and 4 bases for J; bases not matched to a gene: 6. This CDR3 contains 14 residues. The germline V gene encodes CDR1 ENHRY and CDR2 SYGVKD. The CDR3: CAISTGEENQPQHF. CDR3 sequence (DNA): TGTGCCATCAGCACAGGGGAGGAAAATCAGCCCCAGCATTTT.

The chain employs TRBV18 and TRBJ2-5, with D perhaps TRBD1 (5 bases). Trimming removed 4 bases from V and 3 bases from J, with 9 bases in between. CDR1 and CDR2 from the germline V gene are KGHSH and LQKENI. The CDR3 runs to 13 residues. The CDR3 loop reads CASSLDSKETQYF. For the CDR3, the DNA is TGTGCCAGCTCACTTGACAGTAAAGAGACCCAGTACTTC.

This chain uses TRBV6-6 with TRBJ1-5; D is undetermined. V lost 5 bases to trimming and J lost 3 bases, with 8 bases between them. The germline V gene has CDR1 MNHNY and CDR2 SVGAGI (reference sequence). The CDR3 spans 13 residues. This CDR3 reads CASSPSFNQPQHF. As DNA, the CDR3 is TGTGCCAGCAGTCCCTCTTTCAATCAGCCCCAGCATTTT.

The chain recombines TRBV20-1 with TRBJ2-3; possible D gene TRBD2, 5 bases. Trimming shortened V by 3 bases and J by 1 base, and 8 bases separated the two germline ends. Germline CDR1 DFQATT, CDR2 SNEGSKA (reference sequence). The CDR3 is 13 amino acids. CDR3 DNA: TGCAGTGCTAGTTTGGGAGGCACAGATACGCAGTATTTT. This sequence encodes CSASLGGTDTQYF.

V and J are TRBV7-9 and TRBJ2-7; either TRBD1 or TRBD2 may fit D (5 bases each). V lost 8 bases and J lost 2, with 16 bases in between. This CDR3 is 14 amino acids long. Germline loops: CDR1 SEHNR, CDR2 FQNEAQ (reference sequence). The CDR3 reads CASASGPPPYEQYF. The CDR3 coding sequence is TGTGCCAGCGCGTCGGGACCACCTCCCTACGAGCAGTACTTC. The full variable domain, in which reference TRBV7-9 and TRBJ2-7 provide the parts outside the CDR3, is DTGVSQNPRHKITKRGQNVTFRCDPISEHNRLYWYRQTLGQGPEFLTYFQNEAQLEKSRLLSDRFSAERPKGSFSTLEIQRTEQGDSAMYLCASASGPPPYEQYFGPGTRLTVT.

The chain joins TRBV15 to TRBJ1-5; D gene ambiguous. The germline gives CDR1 LNHNV, CDR2 YYDKDF (reference sequence). The CDR3 contains 14 residues. V was shortened by 5 bases and J by 0 bases, with 8 bases between the two germline ends. CDR3 sequence reads: CATSLHLSNQPQHF. The CDR3, as DNA: TGTGCCACCAGCCTTCACCTTAGCAATCAGCCCCAGCATTTT. Looking up the rest from reference TRBV15 and TRBJ1-5 gives the full variable domain: DAMVIQNPRYQVTQFGKPVTLSCSQTLNHNVMYWYQQKSSQAPKLLFHYYDKDFNNEADTPDNFQSRRPNTSFCFLDIRSPGLGDTAMYLCATSLHLSNQPQHFGDGTRLSIL.